This T cell receptor beta chain was recorded in a study of T cells in Graves' hyperthyroidism and ophthalmopathy. Notes on the study in general: A 13 V-J model separated ophthalmopathy from stable hyperthyroidism. Blood also showed most of the thyroid clonotypes that were expanded above 0.001.

Trimming took 8 bases from V and 5 from J, leaving 19 bases between them. The CDR3 consists of 15 residues. Germline values: CDR1 MNHEY, CDR2 SVGAGI. PBMCs were collected from a 10 ml volume of fresh peripheral blood. RNA transcripts provided the source from which TCR beta CDR3 regions were amplified. Carried out on the TCR CDR3, a first-round RT-PCR used the HTBI primer set. TCRdb reprocessed the multiplex PCR reads with MiXCR, giving one entry per CDR3 protein. The repertoire has 600,000 to 850,000 distinct CDR3 sequences, roughly 20% of them found once; the top ten carry over 15%. This clonotype was seen a few times. Its cognate antigen is unknown.

The receptor's source is a woman aged 45-60 years with Graves' hyperthyroidism that later progressed to Graves' ophthalmopathy. The chain recombines TRBV6-5 with TRBJ1-5; D possibly corresponds to TRBD1 (5 bases). Sequences were obtained from blood. This CDR3 is CASGGLAQKDQPQHF. The CDR3, as DNA: TGTGCCAGCGGGGGATTGGCTCAGAAAGATCAGCCCCAGCATTTT.